A selection of T cell receptor beta chains follows, all from one sample in a study of T cell repertoires in cytomegalovirus infection. Their antigen targets remain unknown. TCRdb used MiXCR to reprocess the reads, holding one entry per CDR3 protein. This table holds a few hundred thousand distinct CDR3 sequences, about 20% found once. The input for sequencing was cultured PBMCs, taken from culture after CMV antigen stimulation. These TCRs come from a human donor in good health (CMV status not recorded). Some clones in this sample may be carry-over from other donors' samples. Each CDR3 is given with its conserved first and last residue. A D gene is named only where the DNA matches it firmly. Not every row has a clone size; where given, it reads once, few, many or a size class.

NA TRBJ2-1 many TRBV11-2 CASSFSSYNEQFF TGTGCCAGCAGCTTCAGCTCCTACAATGAGCAGTTCTTC
NA TRBJ1-4 NA TRBV5-6 CASSSDVNEKLFF TGTGCCAGCAGCTCGGACGTTAATGAAAAACTGTTTTTT
TRBD2 TRBJ2-1 many TRBV7-2 CASSLVLAGGNEQFF TGTGCCAGCAGCTTAGTTCTAGCGGGGGGGAATGAGCAGTTCTTC
NA TRBJ1-4 NA TRBV7-2 CASSTHQGQKLFF TGTGCCAGCAGCACACATCAGGGGCAAAAACTGTTTTTT
TRBD1 TRBJ2-3 NA TRBV20-1 CSASRQGATDTQYF TGCAGTGCTAGCCGGCAGGGGGCCACAGATACGCAGTATTTT
NA TRBJ1-1 NA TRBV10-3 CAHNTGSNTEAFF TGTGCCCATAACACAGGATCGAACACTGAAGCTTTCTTT
TRBD2 TRBJ2-1 many TRBV25-1 CASSGPSGSPYNEQFF TGTGCCAGCAGTGGACCGAGCGGGAGCCCCTACAATGAGCAGTTCTTC
TRBD1 TRBJ2-5 few TRBV7-9 CASSPTGFGETQYF TGTGCCAGCAGTCCGACAGGGTTTGGCGAGACCCAGTACTTC
TRBD1 TRBJ2-1 many TRBV7-8 CASSLGTPLGQVIYNEQFF TGTGCCAGCAGCTTAGGTACCCCCTTGGGACAGGTGATATACAATGAGCAGTTCTTC
TRBD1 TRBJ1-1 many TRBV7-2 CASRRQGTEAFF TGTGCCAGCAGGAGACAGGGCACTGAAGCTTTCTTT
NA TRBJ2-2 few TRBV7-9 CASSFLFTGELFF TGTGCCAGCAGCTTTCTTTTTACCGGGGAGCTGTTTTTT
TRBD2 TRBJ2-1 NA TRBV28 CASSPAGGTDEQFF TGTGCCAGCAGTCCCGCGGGAGGGACGGATGAGCAGTTCTTC
TRBD1 TRBJ2-7 NA TRBV6-8 CASSQLGQGPYEQYF TGTGCCAGCAGCCAACTTGGACAGGGCCCTTACGAGCAGTACTTC